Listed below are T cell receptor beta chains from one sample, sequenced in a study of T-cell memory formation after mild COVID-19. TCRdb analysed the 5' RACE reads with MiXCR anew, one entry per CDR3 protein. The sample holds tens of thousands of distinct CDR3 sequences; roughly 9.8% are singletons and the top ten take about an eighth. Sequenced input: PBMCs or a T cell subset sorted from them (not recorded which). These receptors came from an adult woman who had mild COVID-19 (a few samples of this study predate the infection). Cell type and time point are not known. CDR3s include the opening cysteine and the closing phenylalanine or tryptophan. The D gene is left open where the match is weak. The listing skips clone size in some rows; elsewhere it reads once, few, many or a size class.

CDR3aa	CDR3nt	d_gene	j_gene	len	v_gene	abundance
CASSFRPGAVETQYF	TGCGCCAGCAGCTTTCGCCCAGGGGCGGTGGAGACCCAGTACTTC	.	TRBJ2-5	15	TRBV5-1	many
CASSRRQGVTETQYF	TGTGCCAGCAGTCGTAGACAGGGAGTGACAGAGACCCAGTACTTC	TRBD1	TRBJ2-5	15	TRBV6-2/TRBV6-3	.
CSASDRGLFDGYTF	TGCAGTGCCTCCGACAGGGGGTTATTCGATGGCTACACCTTC	TRBD1	TRBJ1-2	14	TRBV20-1	few
CASSYSYGDGTEAFF	TGTGCCAGCAGTTACTCGTACGGGGATGGAACTGAAGCTTTCTTT	.	TRBJ1-1	15	TRBV6-5	many
CAWSQGGTGELFF	TGTGCCTGGAGCCAGGGGGGGACCGGGGAGCTGTTTTTT	.	TRBJ2-2	13	TRBV30	.
CASSFRAQYDQPQHF	TGTGCCAGCAGTTTTAGGGCACAATACGATCAGCCCCAGCATTTT	.	TRBJ1-5	15	TRBV12-3/TRBV12-4	many
CASRFRTGPYEQYF	TGTGCCAGCAGATTCCGGACAGGGCCCTACGAGCAGTACTTC	TRBD1	TRBJ2-7	14	TRBV12-3/TRBV12-4	many
CASRLGELSGNTIYF	TGTGCCAGCAGATTGGGAGAGCTCTCTGGAAACACCATATATTTT	.	TRBJ1-3	15	TRBV6-1	few
CASSLTSGARDTQYF	TGTGCCAGCAGTCTAACTAGCGGGGCTAGAGATACGCAGTATTTT	TRBD2	TRBJ2-3	15	TRBV2	many
CSARSSGETSGETEAFF	TGCAGTGCTAGGTCCAGTGGGGAAACGTCGGGTGAGACTGAAGCTTTCTTT	.	TRBJ1-1	17	TRBV20-1	medium-sized
CASTRIPGLANTGELFF	TGTGCCAGCACCAGAATTCCGGGACTAGCGAACACCGGGGAGCTGTTTTTT	TRBD2	TRBJ2-2	17	TRBV25-1	few
CASSVGLAGETQYF	TGTGCCAGCAGCGTAGGGCTAGCGGGAGAGACCCAGTACTTC	TRBD2	TRBJ2-5	14	TRBV9	few
CASSELGTSGTRETQYF	TGCGCCAGCAGCGAACTCGGGACTAGCGGGACTAGGGAGACCCAGTACTTC	TRBD2	TRBJ2-5	17	TRBV5-1	few
CASSQWGSGGAGETQYF	TGTGCCAGCAGTCAATGGGGTAGCGGGGGGGCCGGTGAGACCCAGTACTTC	TRBD2	TRBJ2-5	17	TRBV12-3/TRBV12-4	.
CASSLGFGVASTGELFF	TGCGCCAGCAGCTTGGGGTTTGGTGTAGCCAGCACCGGGGAGCTGTTTTTT	.	TRBJ2-2	17	TRBV5-1	many
CASSRETGAARGYGYTF	TGTGCCAGCAGTAGGGAGACAGGGGCCGCCCGTGGCTATGGCTACACCTTC	TRBD1	TRBJ1-2	17	TRBV6-1	.
CASSVGGLGLADANEQFF	TGTGCCAGCAGCGTAGGGGGTCTGGGACTAGCGGATGCCAATGAGCAGTTCTTC	TRBD2	TRBJ2-1	18	TRBV9	.
CASRAGTGDSAGELFF	TGTGCCAGCAGAGCCGGGACAGGGGATTCTGCCGGGGAGCTGTTTTTT	TRBD1	TRBJ2-2	16	TRBV6-4	few
CASSIDLRINYGYTF	TGTGCCAGTAGTATAGATCTCCGAATTAACTATGGCTACACCTTC	.	TRBJ1-2	15	TRBV19	.
CASSLLAGYGYTF	TGTGCCAGCAGCTTACTTGCCGGCTATGGCTACACCTTC	.	TRBJ1-2	13	TRBV7-2	few
CASSWRVAQPQHF	TGCGCCAGCAGTTGGCGGGTGGCTCAGCCCCAGCATTTT	.	TRBJ1-5	13	TRBV4-1	few
CASRTETYEQYF	TGTGCCAGCAGGACAGAGACCTACGAGCAGTACTTC	.	TRBJ2-7	12	TRBV7-9	few